This paragraph covers one TCR beta chain sequence. Here immunoSEQ multiplex PCR was the method, and the copy in TCRdb shows in-frame clones only, minus some. The sample holds approximately 50,000 clones, 87% seen once. The entry originates in a study of control samples from healthy donors and cancer patients. The length of the CDR3 is 17 residues. The V gene end was trimmed by 2 bases and the J gene end by 5 bases; junction bases not matched to a gene: 15. CDR1 is SGHNT and CDR2 is YYREEE in the germline V gene (reference sequence). Sequenced material: PBMCs. The gene calls are TRBV5-4 and TRBJ2-5; 7 nucleotides agree with TRBD2. The source of this sequence is a man aged 55 to 70 with head and neck cancer. CDR3 in DNA: TGTGCCAGCAGCTTTGGGTTCTTAGGCGGGAGTAGTGAGACCCAGTACTTC. It codes for CASSFGFLGGSSETQYF.